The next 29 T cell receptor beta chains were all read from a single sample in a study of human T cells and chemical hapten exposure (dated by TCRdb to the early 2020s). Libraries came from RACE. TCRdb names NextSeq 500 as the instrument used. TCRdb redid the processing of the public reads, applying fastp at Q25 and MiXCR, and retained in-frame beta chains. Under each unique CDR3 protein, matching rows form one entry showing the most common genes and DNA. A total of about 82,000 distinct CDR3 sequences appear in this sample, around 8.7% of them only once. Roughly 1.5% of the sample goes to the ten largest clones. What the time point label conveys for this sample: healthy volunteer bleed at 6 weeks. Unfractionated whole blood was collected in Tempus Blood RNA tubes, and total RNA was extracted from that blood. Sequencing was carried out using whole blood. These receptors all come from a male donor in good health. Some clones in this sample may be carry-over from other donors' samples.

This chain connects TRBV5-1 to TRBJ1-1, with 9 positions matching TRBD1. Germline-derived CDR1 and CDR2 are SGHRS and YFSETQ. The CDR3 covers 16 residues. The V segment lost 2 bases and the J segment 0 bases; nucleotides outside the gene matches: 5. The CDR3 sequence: CASSFRDRVLNTEAFF. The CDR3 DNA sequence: TGCGCCAGCAGCTTCCGGGACAGGGTACTGAACACTGAAGCTTTCTTT.

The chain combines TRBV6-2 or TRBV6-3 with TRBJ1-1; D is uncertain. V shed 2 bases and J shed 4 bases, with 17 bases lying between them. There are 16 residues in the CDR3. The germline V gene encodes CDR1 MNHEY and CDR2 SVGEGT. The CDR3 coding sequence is TGTGCCAGCAGTTACGATCATGGGAAAGCGGGCACTGAAGCTTTCTTT. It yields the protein CASSYDHGKAGTEAFF.

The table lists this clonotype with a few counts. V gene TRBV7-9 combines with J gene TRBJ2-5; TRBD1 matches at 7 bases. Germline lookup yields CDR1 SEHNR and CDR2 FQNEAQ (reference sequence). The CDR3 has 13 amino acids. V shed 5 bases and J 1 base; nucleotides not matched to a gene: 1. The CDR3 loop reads CASSRQGQETQYF. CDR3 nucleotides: TGTGCCAGCAGCAGACAGGGCCAAGAGACCCAGTACTTC.

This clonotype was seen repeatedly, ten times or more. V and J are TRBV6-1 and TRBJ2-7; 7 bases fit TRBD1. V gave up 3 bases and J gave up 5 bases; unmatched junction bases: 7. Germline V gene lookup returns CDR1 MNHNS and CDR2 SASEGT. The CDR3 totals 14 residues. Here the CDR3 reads CASSDYRGFDEQYF. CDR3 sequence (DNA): TGTGCCAGCAGTGACTACAGGGGATTTGACGAGCAGTACTTC.

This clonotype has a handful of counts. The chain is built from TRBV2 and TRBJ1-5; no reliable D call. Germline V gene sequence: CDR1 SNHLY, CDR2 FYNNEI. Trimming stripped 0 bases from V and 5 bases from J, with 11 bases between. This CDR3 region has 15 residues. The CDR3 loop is CASSEAGGSYQPQHF. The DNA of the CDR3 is TGTGCCAGCAGTGAAGCAGGCGGGAGCTATCAGCCCCAGCATTTT.

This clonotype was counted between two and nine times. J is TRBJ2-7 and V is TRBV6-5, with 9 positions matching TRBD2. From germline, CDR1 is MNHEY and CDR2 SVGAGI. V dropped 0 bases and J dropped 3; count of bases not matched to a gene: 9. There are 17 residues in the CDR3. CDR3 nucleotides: TGTGCCAGCAGTTACTCGGCTAGCGGGGCCTCTCTCTACGAGCAGTACTTC. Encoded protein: CASSYSASGASLYEQYF.

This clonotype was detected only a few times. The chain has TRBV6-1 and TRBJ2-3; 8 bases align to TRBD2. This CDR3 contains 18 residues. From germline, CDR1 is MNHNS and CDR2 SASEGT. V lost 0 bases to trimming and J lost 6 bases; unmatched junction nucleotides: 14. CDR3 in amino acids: CASSEATLVRGDMDTQYF. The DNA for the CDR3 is TGTGCCAGCAGTGAAGCCACCCTGGTGCGGGGGGACATGGATACGCAGTATTTT.

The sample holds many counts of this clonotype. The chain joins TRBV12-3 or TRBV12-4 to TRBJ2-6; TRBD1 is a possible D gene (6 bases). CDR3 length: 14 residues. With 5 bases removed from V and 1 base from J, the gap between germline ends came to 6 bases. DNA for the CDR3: TGTGCCAGCAGTAGGGGGTCTGGGGCCAACGTCCTGACTTTC. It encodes CASSRGSGANVLTF.

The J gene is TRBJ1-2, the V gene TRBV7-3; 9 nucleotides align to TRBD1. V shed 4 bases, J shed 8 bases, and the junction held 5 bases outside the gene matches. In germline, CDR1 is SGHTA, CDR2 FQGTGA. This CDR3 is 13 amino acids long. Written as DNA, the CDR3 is TGTGCCAGCAGCTCGGGACAGGGTGGCGGCTACACCTTC. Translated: CASSSGQGGGYTF.

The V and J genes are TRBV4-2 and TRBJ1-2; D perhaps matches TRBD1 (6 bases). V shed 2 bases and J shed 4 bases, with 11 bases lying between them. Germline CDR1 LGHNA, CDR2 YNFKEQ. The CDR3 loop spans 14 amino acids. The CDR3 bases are TGTGCCAGCAGCCAACGACAGGACACCTATGGCTACACCTTC. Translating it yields CASSQRQDTYGYTF.

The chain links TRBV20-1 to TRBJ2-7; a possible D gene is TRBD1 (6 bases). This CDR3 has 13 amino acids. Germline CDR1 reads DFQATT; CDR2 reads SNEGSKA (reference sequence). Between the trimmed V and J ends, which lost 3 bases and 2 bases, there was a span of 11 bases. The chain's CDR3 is CSASGQMTYEQYF. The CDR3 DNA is TGCAGTGCTAGTGGACAGATGACCTACGAGCAGTACTTC.

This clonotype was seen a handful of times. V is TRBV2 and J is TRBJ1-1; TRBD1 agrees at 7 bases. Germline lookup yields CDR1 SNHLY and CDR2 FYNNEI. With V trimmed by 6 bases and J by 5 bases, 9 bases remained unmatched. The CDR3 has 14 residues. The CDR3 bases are TGTGCCAGCAGCAACAGGGGTAGGGTGACTGAAGCTTTCTTT. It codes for CASSNRGRVTEAFF.

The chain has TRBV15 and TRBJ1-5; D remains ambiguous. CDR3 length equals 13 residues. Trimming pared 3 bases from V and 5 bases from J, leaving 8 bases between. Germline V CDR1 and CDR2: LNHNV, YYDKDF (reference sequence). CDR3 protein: CATSSDFYQPQHF. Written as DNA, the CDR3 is TGTGCCACCAGCAGCGATTTCTATCAGCCCCAGCATTTT.

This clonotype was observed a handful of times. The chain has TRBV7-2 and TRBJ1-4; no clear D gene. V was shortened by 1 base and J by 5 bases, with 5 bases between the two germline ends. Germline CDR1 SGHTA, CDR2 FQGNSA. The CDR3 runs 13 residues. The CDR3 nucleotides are TGTGCCAGCAGCTTAGGCCCAAATGAAAAACTGTTTTTT. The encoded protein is CASSLGPNEKLFF.

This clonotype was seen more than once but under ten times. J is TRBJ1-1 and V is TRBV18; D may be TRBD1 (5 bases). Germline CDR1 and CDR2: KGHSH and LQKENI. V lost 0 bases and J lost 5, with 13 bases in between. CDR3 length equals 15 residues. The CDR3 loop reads CASSPPGQGGTEAFF. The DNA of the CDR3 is TGTGCCAGCTCACCACCGGGGCAGGGAGGTACTGAAGCTTTCTTT.

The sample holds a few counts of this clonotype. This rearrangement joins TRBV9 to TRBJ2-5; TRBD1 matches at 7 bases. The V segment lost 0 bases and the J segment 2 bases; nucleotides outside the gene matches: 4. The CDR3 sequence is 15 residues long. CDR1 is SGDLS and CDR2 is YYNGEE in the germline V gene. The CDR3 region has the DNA TGTGCCAGCAGCGTAGGCGGCAGGGGGCAAGAGACCCAGTACTTC. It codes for CASSVGGRGQETQYF.

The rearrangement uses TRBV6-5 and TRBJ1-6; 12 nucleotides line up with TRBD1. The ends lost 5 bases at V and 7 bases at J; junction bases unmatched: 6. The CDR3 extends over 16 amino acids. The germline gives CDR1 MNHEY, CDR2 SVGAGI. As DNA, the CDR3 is TGTGCCAGCAGTCCAACCGGGACAGGGGGCAATTCACCCCTCCACTTT. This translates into CASSPTGTGGNSPLHF.

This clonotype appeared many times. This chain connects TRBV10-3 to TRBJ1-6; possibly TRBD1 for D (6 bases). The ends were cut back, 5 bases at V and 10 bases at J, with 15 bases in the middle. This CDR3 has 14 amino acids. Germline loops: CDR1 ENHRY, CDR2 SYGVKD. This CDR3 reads CAISSDSNSSPLHF. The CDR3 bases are TGTGCCATCAGTTCGGACAGTAACAGCTCACCCCTCCACTTT.

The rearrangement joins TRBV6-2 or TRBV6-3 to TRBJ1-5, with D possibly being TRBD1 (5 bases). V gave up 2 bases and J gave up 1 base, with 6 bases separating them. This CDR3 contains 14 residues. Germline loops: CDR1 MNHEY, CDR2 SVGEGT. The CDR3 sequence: CASSYGGSNQPQHF. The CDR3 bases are TGTGCCAGCAGTTACGGGGGGAGCAATCAGCCCCAGCATTTT.

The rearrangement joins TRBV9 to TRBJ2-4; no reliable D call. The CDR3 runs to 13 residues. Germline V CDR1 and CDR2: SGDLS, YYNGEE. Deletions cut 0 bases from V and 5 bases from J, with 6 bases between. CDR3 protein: CASSVGSQNIQYF. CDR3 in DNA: TGTGCCAGCAGCGTAGGGTCCCAAAACATTCAGTACTTC.

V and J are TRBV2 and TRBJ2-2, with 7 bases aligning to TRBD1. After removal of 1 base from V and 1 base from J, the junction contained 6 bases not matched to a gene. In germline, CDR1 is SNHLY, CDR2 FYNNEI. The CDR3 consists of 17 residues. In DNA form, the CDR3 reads TGTGCCAGCAGTGAAGAAGGGCAGGGGGAGAACACCGGGGAGCTGTTTTTT. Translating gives CASSEEGQGENTGELFF. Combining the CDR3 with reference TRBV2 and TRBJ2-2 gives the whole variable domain EPEVTQTPSHQVTQMGQEVILRCVPISNHLYFYWYRQILGQKVEFLVSFYNNEISEKSEIFDDQFSVERPDGSNFTLKIRSTKLEDSAMYFCASSEEGQGENTGELFFGEGSRLTVL.

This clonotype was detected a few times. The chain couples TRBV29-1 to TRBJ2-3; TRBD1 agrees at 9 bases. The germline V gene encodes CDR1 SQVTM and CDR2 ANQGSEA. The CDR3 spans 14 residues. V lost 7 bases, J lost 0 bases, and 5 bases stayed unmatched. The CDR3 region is CSGDRAGSTDTQYF. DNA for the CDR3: TGCAGCGGGGACAGGGCGGGGAGCACAGATACGCAGTATTTT.

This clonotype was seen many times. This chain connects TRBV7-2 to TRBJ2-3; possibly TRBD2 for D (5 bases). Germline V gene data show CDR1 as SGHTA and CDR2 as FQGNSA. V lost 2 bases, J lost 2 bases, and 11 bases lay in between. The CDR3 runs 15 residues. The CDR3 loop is CASSLRADYTDTQYF. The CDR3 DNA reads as TGTGCCAGCAGCTTACGGGCAGACTACACAGATACGCAGTATTTT.

The CDR3, as DNA: TGTGCCAGCAGCTTGGCCAGTCCCTTGGGAGGTGAAGCTTTCTTT. This encodes CASSLASPLGGEAFF. The chain carries TRBV5-4 and TRBJ1-1, with D hard to call. The CDR3 extends over 15 amino acids. Per the germline V gene, CDR1 is SGHNT and CDR2 is YYREEE (reference sequence). The germline V and J ends were trimmed by 0 bases and 7 bases, with 16 bases remaining between them.

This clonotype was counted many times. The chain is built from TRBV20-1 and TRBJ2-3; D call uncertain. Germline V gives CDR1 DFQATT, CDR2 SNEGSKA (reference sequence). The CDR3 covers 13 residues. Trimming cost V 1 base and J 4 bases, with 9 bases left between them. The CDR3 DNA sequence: TGCAGTGCTAGAGTCGAGATTCCAGATACGCAGTATTTT. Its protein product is CSARVEIPDTQYF.

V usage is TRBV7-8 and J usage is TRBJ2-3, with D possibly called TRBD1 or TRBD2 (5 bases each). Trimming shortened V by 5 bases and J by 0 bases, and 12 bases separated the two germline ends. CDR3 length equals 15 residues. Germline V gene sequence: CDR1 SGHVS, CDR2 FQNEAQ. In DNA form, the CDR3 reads TGTGCCAGCAGCATCAGGGAGCCCAGCACAGATACGCAGTATTTT. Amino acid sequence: CASSIREPSTDTQYF.

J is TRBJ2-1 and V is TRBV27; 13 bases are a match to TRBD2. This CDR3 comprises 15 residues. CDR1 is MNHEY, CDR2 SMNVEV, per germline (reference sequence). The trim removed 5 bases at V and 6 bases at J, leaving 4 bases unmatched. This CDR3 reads CASSIWTSGSNEQFF. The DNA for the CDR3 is TGTGCCAGCAGTATTTGGACTAGCGGGAGCAATGAGCAGTTCTTC.

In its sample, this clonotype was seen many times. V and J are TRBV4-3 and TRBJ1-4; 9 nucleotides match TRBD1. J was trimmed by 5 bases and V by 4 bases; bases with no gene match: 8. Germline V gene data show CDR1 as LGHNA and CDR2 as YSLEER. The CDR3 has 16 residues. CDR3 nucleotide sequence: TGCGCCAGCAGCCGCCAACTACAGGGGGCAAATGAAAAACTGTTTTTT. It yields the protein CASSRQLQGANEKLFF.

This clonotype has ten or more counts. The CDR3 sequence: CASSYTDRERTDTQYF. CDR3 coding DNA: TGTGCCAGCAGTTACACCGACCGGGAGAGGACAGATACGCAGTATTTT. This sequence joins TRBV6-2 or TRBV6-3 and TRBJ2-3, with D maybe TRBD2 (6 bases). V was clipped by 2 bases and J by 3 bases, with 15 bases between them. This CDR3 is built from 16 residues. The germline V gene encodes CDR1 MNHEY and CDR2 SVGEGT.